This T cell receptor beta chain was identified during a study of technical replicates of blood from a handful of donors. Germline CDR1 and CDR2: MNHNS and SASEGT. V was cut by 7 bases and J by 3 bases, with 16 bases left in between. CDR3 length equals 14 residues. Clones were read by immunoSEQ multiplex PCR, and TCRdb kept only the in-frame ones, dropping some. The repertoire has over 50,000 clones, more than 95% of them found once; the top ten carry 0.15% to 0.25%. V usage is TRBV6-1 and J usage is TRBJ2-7, with D perhaps TRBD1 (5 bases). Specimen: T cells isolated from PBMCs. The sequence was obtained from a human donor in good health. The CDR3 DNA sequence: TGTGCCAGCATCGACCTAGGGGCTGGCTACGAGCAGTACTTC. Encoded protein: CASIDLGAGYEQYF.